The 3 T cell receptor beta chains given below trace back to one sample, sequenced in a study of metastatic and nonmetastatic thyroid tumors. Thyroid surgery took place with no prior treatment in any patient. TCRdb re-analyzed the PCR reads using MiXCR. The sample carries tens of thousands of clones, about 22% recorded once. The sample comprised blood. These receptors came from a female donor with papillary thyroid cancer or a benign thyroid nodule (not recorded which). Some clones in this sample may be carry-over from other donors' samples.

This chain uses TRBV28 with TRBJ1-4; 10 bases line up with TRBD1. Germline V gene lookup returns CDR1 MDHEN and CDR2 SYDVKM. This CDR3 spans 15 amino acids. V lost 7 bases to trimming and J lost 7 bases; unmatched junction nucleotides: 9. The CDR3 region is CASISGQGVGEKLFF. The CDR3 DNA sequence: TGTGCCAGCATCTCCGGACAGGGGGTCGGTGAAAAACTGTTTTTT.

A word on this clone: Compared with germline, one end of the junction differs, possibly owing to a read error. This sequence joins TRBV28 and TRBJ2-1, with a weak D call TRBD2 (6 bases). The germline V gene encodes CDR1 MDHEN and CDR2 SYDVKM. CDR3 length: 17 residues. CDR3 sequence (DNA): TGTGCCAGCAGTTTTGACTATATGGCGGGGTACTACAATGAGCAGTCCTTC. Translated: CASSFDYMAGYYNEQSF.

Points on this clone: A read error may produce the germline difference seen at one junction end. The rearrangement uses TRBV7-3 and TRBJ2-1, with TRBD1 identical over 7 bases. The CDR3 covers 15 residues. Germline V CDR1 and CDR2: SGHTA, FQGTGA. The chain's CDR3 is CASSPHRGNYTEQLF. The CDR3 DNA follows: TGTGCCAGCAGCCCCCACAGGGGTAACTACACTGAGCAGCTCTTC. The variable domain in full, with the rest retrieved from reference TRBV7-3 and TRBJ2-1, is GAGVSQTPSNKVTEKGKYVELRCDPISGHTALYWYRQSLGQGPEFLIYFQGTGAADDSGLPNDRFFAVRPEGSVSTLKIQRTERGDSAVYLCASSPHRGNYTEQLFGPGTRLTVL.